Listed below are T cell receptor beta chains from one sample, sequenced in a study of PD-1 blockade in classical Hodgkin lymphoma. Only in-frame clones appear in the TCRdb table, and some are missing; sequencing was by immunoSEQ multiplex PCR. The repertoire holds roughly 60,000 clones, about 90% seen once, with around 10% in the top ten. Here the sequenced sample was peripheral blood mononuclear cells (PBMCs), taken before the fourth cycle of nivolumab. The receptors here all came from a human donor with classical Hodgkin lymphoma. CDR3s include the opening cysteine and the closing phenylalanine or tryptophan. A D gene is named only where the DNA matches it firmly. A clone size is listed for some rows: how often the clone was seen (once, few, many), or a class if it is expanded.

>TRBV4-1|TRBJ1-5|-|-
TGCGCCAGCAGCTTTACCCAGGCCTACAATCAGCCCCAGCATTTT
CASSFTQAYNQPQHF
>TRBV4-1|TRBJ2-7|-|-
TGCGCCAGCAGCCAAGGTTTTCCCTACGAGCAGTACTTC
CASSQGFPYEQYF
>TRBV7-4|TRBJ2-2|-|-
TGTGCCAGCAGGAGGAACACCGGGGAGCTGTTTTTT
CASRRNTGELFF
>TRBV13|TRBJ1-1|TRBD1|-
TGTGCCAGCAGCTTACAGGGGGCTGAAGCTTTCTTT
CASSLQGAEAFF
>TRBV19|TRBJ2-3|-|-
TGTGCCAGTATATCCATAGCGGCTAGCACAGATACGCAGTATTTT
CASISIAASTDTQYF
>TRBV4-1|TRBJ1-1|-|-
TGCGCCAGCAGCCCGTGGTGGGTGGTGGGGGCTGAAGCTTTCTTT
CASSPWWVVGAEAFF
>TRBV19|TRBJ2-3|-|-
TGTGCCAGTAGTATAGCAGGGGCAGATACGCAGTATTTT
CASSIAGADTQYF
>TRBV4-2|TRBJ2-1|TRBD2|-
TGTGCCAGCAGCCTACCAGCGGGGATGGATGAGCAGTTCTTC
CASSLPAGMDEQFF
>TRBV6-1|TRBJ1-1|TRBD1|-
TGTGCCAGCAGTGGCCTCAGGGGGACCGAGTGGGACACTGAAGCTTTCTTT
CASSGLRGTEWDTEAFF
>TRBV6-1|TRBJ2-7|-|-
TGTGCCAGCAGTTATAACTCCTTCTACGAGCAGTACTTC
CASSYNSFYEQYF
>TRBV19|TRBJ1-1|-|-
TGTGCCAGTAATAGCTTGGCAAAAGCTTTCTTT
CASNSLAKAFF
>TRBV4-2|TRBJ1-1|-|-
TGTGCCAGCAGCCAAAGGGGGAGGGGAAGGGCAGACACTGAAGCTTTCTTT
CASSQRGRGRADTEAFF
>TRBV5-1|TRBJ1-2|TRBD1|-
TGCGCCAGCAGCTTGGCCGTAGGACAGGGAAATTTTGATGGCTACACCTTC
CASSLAVGQGNFDGYTF
>TRBV18|TRBJ2-1|TRBD2|-
TGTGCCAGCTCACCCCTAGGACTAGCGGGGACTTTTGAGCAGTTCTTC
CASSPLGLAGTFEQFF
>TRBV7-9|TRBJ1-1|-|-
TGTGCCAGCAGCTTAGAAGTACGGGGGAACACTGAAGCTTTCTTT
CASSLEVRGNTEAFF
>TRBV6-1|TRBJ1-2|-|-
TGTGCCAGCAGTGAAGGAAGGGGAGCTAACTATGGCTACACCTTC
CASSEGRGANYGYTF
>TRBV9|TRBJ2-7|-|once
TGTGCCAGCAGCGTAGACCCAAACTATAGTGAGCAGTACTTC
CASSVDPNYSEQYF
>TRBV28|TRBJ1-5|-|-
TGTGCCAGCAGTTTAGCACAGGGTGGCAATCAGCCCCAGCATTTT
CASSLAQGGNQPQHF
>TRBV2|TRBJ2-3|-|-
TGTGCCAGCAGGCCCGGAAACTCGGGGGGCACAGATACGCAGTATTTT
CASRPGNSGGTDTQYF
>TRBV5-4|TRBJ1-6|-|-
TGTGCCAGCAGCTTGGAGGGATTCGCAGATTCACCCCTCCACTTT
CASSLEGFADSPLHF
>TRBV7-2|TRBJ1-1|-|-
TGTGCCAGCAGCTCTAAACCGGGGTCCACTGAAGCTTTCTTT
CASSSKPGSTEAFF
>TRBV6-5|TRBJ2-5|-|-
TGTGCCAGCAGTTACTCCCGGGTGTGGGGCCAAGAGACCCAGTACTTC
CASSYSRVWGQETQYF
>TRBV29-1|TRBJ1-1|TRBD1|few
TGCAGCGTCCGCGGGACAGCCGAAGCTTTCTTT
CSVRGTAEAFF
>TRBV13|TRBJ2-3|-|-
TGTGCCAGCAGCTTGGACCCGGCGAACACAGATACGCAGTATTTT
CASSLDPANTDTQYF
>TRBV7-2|TRBJ1-5|-|-
TGTGCCAGCAGCTTAGGTGACACAGACAATCAGCCCCAGCATTTT
CASSLGDTDNQPQHF
>TRBV19|TRBJ2-3|-|-
TGTGCCAGTAGTAATCCCACAGATACGCAGTATTTT
CASSNPTDTQYF
>TRBV27|TRBJ1-1|-|-
TGTGCCAGCAAGTTGGGACCGGCTCATTATGAAGCTTTCTTT
CASKLGPAHYEAFF
>TRBV15|TRBJ2-5|-|-
TGTGCCACCAGCAGGGACCAGGGGGGTGCCGAGACCCAGTACTTC
CATSRDQGGAETQYF
>TRBV7-9|TRBJ2-1|-|-
TGTGCCAGCCCTCAGGGATCCTACAATGAGCAGTTCTTC
CASPQGSYNEQFF
>TRBV5-5|TRBJ1-5|-|-
TGTGCCAGCAGCTTTTGGCAGAATAGCAATCAGCCCCAGCATTTT
CASSFWQNSNQPQHF
>TRBV28|TRBJ1-5|-|-
TGTGCCAGCAGTACCCCCGGGAAGGTACAGCCCCAGCATTTT
CASSTPGKVQPQHF
>TRBV9|TRBJ1-4|TRBD1|-
TGTGCCAGCAGCTCGACCGGGACAGGGGATGAAAAACTGTTTTTT
CASSSTGTGDEKLFF
>TRBV4-2|TRBJ1-4|-|once
TGTGCCAGCAGCCAAGGGGTAGAACTGTTTTTT
CASSQGVELFF
>TRBV27|TRBJ2-7|-|-
TGTGCCAGCAGTCCCGTCAGTCCCTACGAGCAGTACTTC
CASSPVSPYEQYF
>TRBV6-5|TRBJ1-1|-|-
TGTGCCAGCATCAATGGGGGAGGTACTGAAGCTTTCTTT
CASINGGGTEAFF
>TRBV4-1|TRBJ2-2|-|-
TGCGCCAGCAGCCAACGAGTTCCGGGACAAGTTAACACCGGGGAGCTGTTTTTT
CASSQRVPGQVNTGELFF
>TRBV19|TRBJ1-3|TRBD1|-
TGTGCCACCAACCCGGACAGGAGCTCTGGAAACACCATATATTTT
CATNPDRSSGNTIYF
>TRBV5-1|TRBJ1-6|-|-
TGCGCCAGCAGCTTGGGCACAGGGAACGGTAATTCACCCCTCCACTTT
CASSLGTGNGNSPLHF
>TRBV5-4|TRBJ2-4|TRBD1|-
TGTGCCAGCAGCCCAAGCCAGGGACAGGGGATGGGCATTCAGTACTTC
CASSPSQGQGMGIQYF
>TRBV6-6|TRBJ2-7|-|-
TGTGCCAGCAGTTACTCGATTCCGGGGACATCCTACGAGCAGTACTTC
CASSYSIPGTSYEQYF
>TRBV4-2|TRBJ2-4|-|-
TGTGCCAGCAGCCAGGTGGACACAGCCAAAAACATTCAGTACTTC
CASSQVDTAKNIQYF
>TRBV6-5|TRBJ2-5|-|-
TGTGCCACCTCGAGAGGATTGATGGAGACCCAGTACTTC
CATSRGLMETQYF